This TCR beta chain derives from a study of persistence of HIV-infected CD4 T cells. Study-level information: Anti-CD3/anti-CD28 stimulation activated a higher proportion of cells than antigen stimulation, with lower memory fraction.

This nonspecific control used anti-CD3/anti-CD28 bead stimulation of CD4+ T cells. Sorting of responding CD4+ T cells relied on upregulated CD40 ligand together with CD69. Before stimulation, PBMCs underwent CD8+ T cell depletion. This CDR3 spans 16 amino acids. V was clipped by 2 bases and J by 3 bases, with 16 bases between them. Germline-derived CDR1 and CDR2 are GTSNPN and SVGIG (reference sequence). The study's findings and limits: Degenerate expanded CDR3beta sequences were enriched among CMV- and Gag-responding cells.

Comments on this clone: What it binds is not known.

The immunoSEQ assay was version 4, run in survey mode. The repertoire was sequenced with immunoSEQ multiplex PCR; TCRdb's copy has only in-frame clones and lacks some. In the table there are approximately 45,000 clones, approximately 90% of which are singletons. The TCR sequence derives from an adult woman with HIV who was CMV-seropositive. Sequenced material: CD4+ T cells sorted from PBMCs after roughly 18-hour stimulation, taken from a patient who received antiretroviral therapy. V usage is TRBV30 and J usage is TRBJ1-4; D uncertain. CDR3 coding DNA: TGTGCCTGGAGTATCCTCACCACGGGTGCTAATGAAAAACTGTTTTTT. Protein: CAWSILTTGANEKLFF.